These 15 T cell receptor beta chains were all obtained from the same sample, sequenced in a study of T cell changes during pregnancy in multiple sclerosis. Profiled with immunoSEQ multiplex PCR; TCRdb holds only in-frame clones, not every one. In the table there are tens of thousands of clones, roughly 90% of which are singletons. The specimen was peripheral blood, collected in the second trimester of pregnancy. These receptors came from a female donor in good health, enrolled as a control in a pregnancy study.

This chain links TRBV9 with TRBJ1-6, with a tentative D call TRBD1 (6 bases). The ends were cut back, 4 bases at V and 5 bases at J, with 10 bases in the middle. The germline V gene has CDR1 SGDLS and CDR2 YYNGEE. This CDR3 contains 14 residues. CDR3 sequence (DNA): TGTGCCAGCAGCTACACAGGGAATAATTCACCCCTCCACTTT. Translated, it gives CASSYTGNNSPLHF. The variable domain in full, with the rest retrieved from reference TRBV9 and TRBJ1-6, is DSGVTQTPKHLITATGQRVTLRCSPRSGDLSVYWYQQSLDQGLQFLIQYYNGEERAKGNILERFSAQQFPDLHSELNLSSLELGDSALYFCASSYTGNNSPLHFGNGTRLTVT.

The gene calls are TRBV5-1 and TRBJ2-3; 8 bases line up with TRBD2. The CDR3 loop spans 14 amino acids. Unmatched junction bases numbered 3, after V lost 0 bases and J lost 6 bases. The V gene's germline CDR1 is SGHRS and CDR2 YFSETQ. The CDR3 DNA sequence: TGCGCCAGCAGCTTGGGCGGGGGGTCGGATACGCAGTATTTT. It yields the protein CASSLGGGSDTQYF.

The chain joins TRBV9 to TRBJ2-2; no clear D. Germline V gives CDR1 SGDLS, CDR2 YYNGEE. Trimming took 2 bases from V and 3 from J, leaving 11 bases between them. This CDR3 contains 15 residues. The CDR3, as DNA: TGTGCCAGCAGCGTCCCCGGAGTCTACACCGGGGAGCTGTTTTTT. Protein: CASSVPGVYTGELFF.

The chain uses TRBV10-2 and TRBJ1-4; D is unresolved. Between the trimmed V and J ends, which lost 5 bases and 4 bases, there was a span of 14 bases. CDR3 length equals 15 residues. The germline V gene encodes CDR1 WSHSY and CDR2 SAAADI. The chain's CDR3 is CASSRGRQLNEKLFF. In DNA form, the CDR3 reads TGCGCCAGCAGTCGAGGGCGGCAGCTTAATGAAAAACTGTTTTTT.

The chain joins TRBV13 to TRBJ2-7, with a tentative D call TRBD1 (6 bases). Germline CDR1 and CDR2: PRHDT and FYEKMQ (reference sequence). This CDR3 region has 15 residues. Trimming took 0 bases from V and 3 from J, leaving 12 bases between them. The CDR3 here is CASSLGGLGGYEQYF. Here the CDR3 DNA reads TGTGCCAGCAGCTTAGGTGGGCTAGGGGGCTACGAGCAGTACTTC.

This clone was found many times. In nucleotides, the CDR3 is TGTGCCAGCAGCAAAGGGTCAGGGGACAAAAACATTCAGTACTTC. Translated, it gives CASSKGSGDKNIQYF. The rearrangement links TRBV21-1 to TRBJ2-4; the D call of TRBD1 is as the table states it, not checked on the DNA. TRBV21-1 is noted as a pseudogene. CDR3 length: 15 amino acids.

The rearrangement uses TRBV5-6 and TRBJ2-7, with 10 bases aligning to TRBD1. Germline-derived CDR1 and CDR2 are SGHDT and YYEEEE. V dropped 1 base and J dropped 4; count of bases not matched to a gene: 5. The CDR3 loop spans 15 amino acids. CDR3 in amino acids: CASSLRGQGVYEQYF. The CDR3 coding sequence is TGTGCCAGCAGCTTGAGAGGACAGGGGGTTTACGAGCAGTACTTC.

The rearrangement joins TRBV7-9 to TRBJ2-7; TRBD1 matches at 8 bases. The CDR3 covers 15 residues. V shed 0 bases and J 9 bases; nucleotides not matched to a gene: 10. Germline CDR1 and CDR2: SEHNR and FQNEAQ (reference sequence). CDR3 amino acids: CASSLARTGISGQYF. For the CDR3, the DNA is TGTGCCAGCAGCTTAGCCCGGACAGGGATTTCAGGGCAGTACTTC.

The CDR3 bases are TGTGCCTGGAGTGTATCAGGCACAGATACGCAGTATTTT. This codes for CAWSVSGTDTQYF. The chain employs TRBV30 and TRBJ2-3; no reliable D call. Germline lookup yields CDR1 GTSNPN and CDR2 SVGIG (reference sequence). The CDR3 covers 13 residues. Trimming removed 0 bases from V and 1 base from J, with 5 bases in between. The full variable domain, in which reference TRBV30 and TRBJ2-3 provide the parts outside the CDR3, is SQTIHQWPATLVQPVGSPLSLECTVEGTSNPNLYWYRQAAGRGLQLLFYSVGIGQISSEVPQNLSASRPQDRQFILSSKKLLLSDSGFYLCAWSVSGTDTQYFGPGTRLTVL.

This clone was detected ten times or more. CDR3: CASSQGHGEGGNEQFF. The CDR3 DNA follows: TGTGCCAGCAGCCAAGGTCACGGGGAAGGGGGCAATGAGCAGTTCTTC. This chain joins TRBV4-2 and TRBJ2-1; maybe TRBD1 (6 bases). V lost 1 base and J 6 bases, leaving 16 bases between the germline ends. The CDR3 is 16 amino acids. Germline CDR1 and CDR2: LGHNA and YNFKEQ.

The chain has TRBV27 and TRBJ2-1; TRBD2 agrees at 9 bases. Trimming at V came to 5 bases and at J to 2 bases, leaving 13 bases not matched to a gene. Germline lookup yields CDR1 MNHEY and CDR2 SMNVEV (reference sequence). CDR3 length equals 18 residues. In DNA, the CDR3 is TGTGCCAGCAGTACCCGGGGTAGCGGGGGTTGGGCCTACAATGAGCAGTTCTTC. Protein: CASSTRGSGGWAYNEQFF.

J is TRBJ1-5 and V is TRBV28; D might be TRBD1 (6 bases). CDR3 length: 15 residues. Trimming removed 3 bases from V and 4 bases from J, with 13 bases in between. Germline V CDR1 and CDR2: MDHEN, SYDVKM. The CDR3 protein is CASSFGRTGNQPQHF. The CDR3 DNA reads TGTGCCAGCAGTTTCGGCCGCACAGGGAATCAGCCCCAGCATTTT.

The chain couples TRBV6-5 to TRBJ1-4, with D unclear. The V end lost 5 bases, the J end lost 0 bases, and 7 bases lay between the germline ends. Germline CDR1 and CDR2: MNHEY and SVGAGI. The CDR3 runs 14 residues. DNA of the CDR3: TGTGCCAGCAGTATAACTGCAACTAATGAAAAACTGTTTTTT. It is translated as CASSITATNEKLFF.

The chain couples TRBV7-8 to TRBJ1-4; TRBD1 matches 8 bases. There are 15 residues in the CDR3. V gave up 8 bases and J gave up 8 bases; unmatched junction bases: 13. The germline V gene has CDR1 SGHVS and CDR2 FQNEAQ. In nucleotides, the CDR3 is TGTGCCAGCCGGGGACAGGCAGGGCACGGGGAAAAACTGTTTTTT. Its translation: CASRGQAGHGEKLFF.

The rearrangement uses TRBV18 and TRBJ1-1; unclear D gene. The CDR3 covers 15 residues. V was shortened by 1 base and J by 4 bases, with 13 bases between the two germline ends. Per germline, CDR1 KGHSH and CDR2 LQKENI. The CDR3 protein is CASSPLLPGTTEAFF. As DNA, the CDR3 is TGTGCCAGCTCACCACTTCTACCGGGTACCACTGAAGCTTTCTTT.